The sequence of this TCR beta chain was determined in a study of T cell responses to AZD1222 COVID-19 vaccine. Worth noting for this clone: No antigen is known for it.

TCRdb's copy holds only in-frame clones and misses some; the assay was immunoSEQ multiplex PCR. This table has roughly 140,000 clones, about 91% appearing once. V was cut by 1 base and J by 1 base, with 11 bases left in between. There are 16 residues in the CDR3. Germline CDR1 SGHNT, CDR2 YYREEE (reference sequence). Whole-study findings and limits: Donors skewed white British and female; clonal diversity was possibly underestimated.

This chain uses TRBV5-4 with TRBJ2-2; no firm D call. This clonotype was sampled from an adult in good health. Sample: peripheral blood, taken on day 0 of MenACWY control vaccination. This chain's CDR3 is CASSLKVRRNTGELFF. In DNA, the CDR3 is TGTGCCAGCAGCTTGAAGGTACGGAGGAACACCGGGGAGCTGTTTTTT.